Listed here are 25 T cell receptor beta chains from one sample, sequenced in a study of T cell responses to AZD1222 COVID-19 vaccine. This table comes from immunoSEQ multiplex PCR, and its TCRdb copy is limited to in-frame clones, with some not included. Altogether 50,000 to 70,000 clones are present, 85% being singletons, with the ten largest covering roughly a fifth. The sequences come from peripheral blood, collected on day 0 of MenACWY control vaccination. These receptors were taken from an adult in good health.

This clone was picked up a small number of times. V usage is TRBV14 and J usage is TRBJ2-2; 11 positions match TRBD2. The CDR3 is made up of 15 amino acids. CDR1 is SGHDN and CDR2 is FVKESK in the germline V gene. The ends lost 4 bases at V and 5 bases at J; junction bases unmatched: 3. DNA for the CDR3: TGTGCCAGCAGCCTACTAGCGGGAGATACCGGGGAGCTGTTTTTT. This translates into CASSLLAGDTGELFF.

V usage is TRBV1 and J usage is TRBJ1-1; no check of the table's D call, TRBD1, against the DNA was made. TRBV1 is designated a pseudogene. The CDR3 totals 11 residues. CDR3 bases: TGCACGAGCACAGGGGGGACTGAAGCTTTCTTT. Its protein product is CTSTGGTEAFF.

The chain has TRBV5-1 and TRBJ2-1; the D is unclear. Germline CDR1 SGHRS, CDR2 YFSETQ. The CDR3 totals 13 residues. V dropped 3 bases and J dropped 6 bases, with 10 bases sitting between them. In DNA, the CDR3 is TGCGCCAGCAGCTCCGGACCTAGCAATGAGCAGTTCTTC. Amino acid sequence: CASSSGPSNEQFF.

This clone appeared once. The chain is built from TRBV30 and TRBJ1-2; D might be TRBD1 (6 bases). Germline V CDR1 and CDR2: GTSNPN, SVGIG (reference sequence). The CDR3 loop spans 15 amino acids. V lost 1 base to trimming and J lost 8 bases, with 20 bases between them. In DNA form, the CDR3 reads TGTGCCTGGAGTGCTGCCCAGGGGTTGTGGCGGGGCTACACCTTC. Its protein product is CAWSAAQGLWRGYTF.

This rearrangement joins TRBV6-2 or TRBV6-3 to TRBJ1-5; TRBD1 matches at 11 bases. Germline V gene data show CDR1 as MNHEY and CDR2 as SVGEGT. Trimming removed 2 bases from V and 2 bases from J; junction bases left unmatched: 8. The CDR3 runs to 18 residues. The CDR3: CASSYPGTGGVGNQPQHF. Here the CDR3 DNA reads TGTGCCAGCAGTTACCCTGGGACAGGGGGAGTGGGCAATCAGCCCCAGCATTTT.

The J gene is TRBJ1-6, the V gene TRBV4-1; D unresolved. Germline assignment: CDR1 MGHRA and CDR2 YSYEKL. V was clipped by 1 base and J by 5 bases, with 3 bases between them. This CDR3 spans 13 amino acids. This CDR3 reads CASSQGDNSPLHF. Here the CDR3 DNA reads TGCGCCAGCAGCCAAGGAGATAATTCACCCCTCCACTTT.

The rearrangement links TRBV2 to TRBJ2-2; 7 bases align to TRBD1. V trimming: 7 bases; J trimming: 6 bases; junction bases outside the gene matches: 8. The CDR3 has 14 amino acids. Germline values: CDR1 SNHLY, CDR2 FYNNEI. Here the CDR3 DNA reads TGTGCCAGCATCCCGGACAGGCGGGCCGGGGAGCTGTTTTTT. It is translated as CASIPDRRAGELFF.

The chain joins TRBV6-2 or TRBV6-3 to TRBJ1-5; no definite D call. Germline V lookup: CDR1 MNHEY, CDR2 SVGEGT. There are 14 residues in the CDR3. Trimming stripped 0 bases from V and 5 bases from J, with 8 bases between. The CDR3: CASSYSGRYQPQHF. CDR3 in DNA: TGTGCCAGCAGTTACTCCGGGAGGTATCAGCCCCAGCATTTT.

In its sample, this clone is medium-sized. The V and J genes are TRBV5-6 and TRBJ2-7; 8 bases match TRBD1. The CDR3 is 14 residues long. The V segment lost 0 bases and the J segment 6 bases; nucleotides outside the gene matches: 5. The germline gives CDR1 SGHDT, CDR2 YYEEEE. CDR3 bases: TGTGCCAGCAGCTTGGGGACAGGGAATTTCGAGCAGTACTTC. Protein sequence: CASSLGTGNFEQYF.

The V call is TRBV7-3, the J call TRBJ1-5; D not certain. Germline CDR1 SGHTA, CDR2 FQGTGA. The CDR3 length is 13 residues. Trimming removed 4 bases from V and 4 bases from J, with 8 bases in between. The CDR3 protein is CASSSGVNQPQHF. CDR3 bases: TGTGCCAGCAGCTCGGGAGTGAATCAGCCCCAGCATTTT.

V usage is TRBV25-1 and J usage is TRBJ2-4; 8 nucleotides agree with TRBD2. The trim removed 4 bases at V and 2 bases at J, leaving 7 bases unmatched. The CDR3 sequence is 16 residues long. The germline CDR1 and CDR2 sequences are MGHDK and SYGVNS. The CDR3 DNA reads TGTGCCAGCAGTGCGGGTAGCGGGATGACCAAAAACATTCAGTACTTC. It translates to CASSAGSGMTKNIQYF.

This sequence joins TRBV19 and TRBJ1-5; maybe TRBD1 (5 bases). CDR1 and CDR2 from the germline V gene are LNHDA and SQIVND (reference sequence). The V end lost 11 bases, the J end lost 7 bases, and 12 bases lay between the germline ends. This CDR3 has 11 residues. In DNA, the CDR3 is TGTGCCGCGGGGGTCGGGCAGCCCCAGCATTTT. Residues: CAAGVGQPQHF.

Here the CDR3 reads CATSRSGGYEQYF. The CDR3 coding sequence is TGTGCCACCAGCCGTTCCGGAGGATACGAGCAGTACTTC. The chain couples TRBV15 to TRBJ2-7; tentatively, D is TRBD2 (5 bases). The V gene lost 5 bases and the J gene lost 4 bases, with 12 bases spanning the gap. The V gene's germline CDR1 is LNHNV and CDR2 YYDKDF (reference sequence). The CDR3 is 13 residues long. The entire variable domain, with the rest obtained from reference TRBV15 and TRBJ2-7, is as follows: DAMVIQNPRYQVTQFGKPVTLSCSQTLNHNVMYWYQQKSSQAPKLLFHYYDKDFNNEADTPDNFQSRRPNTSFCFLDIRSPGLGDTAMYLCATSRSGGYEQYFGPGTRLTVT.

This chain links TRBV6-2 or TRBV6-3 with TRBJ1-5; possible D gene TRBD1, 5 bases. CDR1 MNHEY and CDR2 SVGEGT come from the germline V gene. This CDR3 contains 16 residues. Trimming pared 6 bases from V and 2 bases from J, leaving 17 bases between. CDR3 coding DNA: TGTGCCAGCAGCCACGGACACCTTTGGGGCAATCAGCCCCAGCATTTT. Residues: CASSHGHLWGNQPQHF.

V and J are TRBV30 and TRBJ2-1; TRBD2 agrees at 7 bases. V dropped 0 bases and J dropped 9; count of bases not matched to a gene: 5. This CDR3 is 13 amino acids long. CDR1 is GTSNPN, CDR2 SVGIG, per germline (reference sequence). CDR3 region: CAWSVLERGEQFF. The DNA of the CDR3 is TGTGCCTGGAGTGTACTGGAGCGGGGTGAGCAGTTCTTC.

DNA of the CDR3: TGTGCCAGCAGTGAAGAGGCGGCCGGAAGGGATGGCTACACCTTC. Protein sequence: CASSEEAAGRDGYTF. The chain has TRBV6-1 and TRBJ1-2; D uncertain. Germline V gene data show CDR1 as MNHNS and CDR2 as SASEGT. The CDR3 covers 15 residues. Trimming pared 1 base from V and 6 bases from J, leaving 15 bases between.

In the case of this clone: One end of the junction varies from germline; a read error may be responsible. The chain carries TRBV7-7 and TRBJ2-5; weak D call: TRBD2 (6 bases). This CDR3 has 13 amino acids. The germline gives CDR1 SSHAT, CDR2 FNYEAQ (reference sequence). In DNA, the CDR3 is TGTGCTAGCAGTAGGGACTCCCGAGAGACCCAGTACTTC. It codes for CASSRDSRETQYF.

This clone came up once. The genes are TRBV28 and TRBJ2-7, with 7 bases matching TRBD2. The ends lost 0 bases at V and 3 bases at J; junction bases unmatched: 5. Germline V gives CDR1 MDHEN, CDR2 SYDVKM. This CDR3 is 15 amino acids long. CDR3 nucleotide sequence: TGTGCCAGCAGTTTATGGGCTAGCGGTTACTACGAGCAGTACTTC. Residues: CASSLWASGYYEQYF.

The chain is built from TRBV2 and TRBJ2-7; 7 nucleotides agree with TRBD2. V dropped 6 bases and J dropped 0; count of bases not matched to a gene: 14. The CDR3 consists of 17 residues. From germline, CDR1 is SNHLY and CDR2 FYNNEI. CDR3 nucleotide sequence: TGTGCCAGCAGCTATGGGGGGGTTCGAGAAAGCTCCTACGAGCAGTACTTC. This translates into CASSYGGVRESSYEQYF.

The table lists this clone with a few counts. The chain employs TRBV6-1 and TRBJ1-2; no definite D call. The CDR3 sequence is 14 residues long. V was shortened by 0 bases and J by 8 bases, with 13 bases between the two germline ends. Germline V lookup: CDR1 MNHNS, CDR2 SASEGT. CDR3 sequence (DNA): TGTGCCAGCAGTGAAGCCGGGCCCCCCAAAGGCTACACCTTC. This encodes CASSEAGPPKGYTF.

This clone was counted once. This chain uses TRBV9 with TRBJ2-7; 7 bases are a match to TRBD2. The V segment lost 4 bases and the J segment 2 bases; nucleotides outside the gene matches: 9. From germline, CDR1 is SGDLS and CDR2 YYNGEE. The CDR3 consists of 15 residues. The CDR3 loop is CASSPGGTRAYEQYF. CDR3 DNA: TGTGCCAGCAGCCCCGGGGGGACCAGGGCCTACGAGCAGTACTTC.

The chain links TRBV2 to TRBJ1-6, with D perhaps TRBD1 (5 bases). From germline, CDR1 is SNHLY and CDR2 FYNNEI. Trimming stripped 6 bases from V and 10 bases from J, with 16 bases between. The CDR3 spans 14 residues. Here the CDR3 DNA reads TGTGCCAGCAGACGGACACAAATGGGGTCACCCCTCCACTTT. Translated, it gives CASRRTQMGSPLHF. The complete variable domain, with remaining parts taken from reference TRBV2 and TRBJ1-6, reads EPEVTQTPSHQVTQMGQEVILRCVPISNHLYFYWYRQILGQKVEFLVSFYNNEISEKSEIFDDQFSVERPDGSNFTLKIRSTKLEDSAMYFCASRRTQMGSPLHFGNGTRLTVT.

This clone was detected only a few times. The chain uses TRBV9 and TRBJ1-5; weak D call: TRBD1 (6 bases). V shed 1 base and J shed 8 bases, with 13 bases lying between them. The CDR3 is made up of 14 amino acids. Germline assignment: CDR1 SGDLS and CDR2 YYNGEE. The CDR3 DNA follows: TGTGCCAGCAGCGTAAAGGGGGATTCGGAGCCCCAGCATTTT. Protein sequence: CASSVKGDSEPQHF.

In its sample, this clone was seen a few times. The chain couples TRBV24-1 to TRBJ1-1; D is uncertain. Trimming pared 2 bases from V and 5 bases from J, leaving 5 bases between. The CDR3 runs to 12 residues. CDR1 and CDR2 from the germline V gene are KGHDR and SFDVKD. DNA of the CDR3: TGTGCCACCAGTGATTCGGAAACTGAAGCTTTCTTT. Translating gives CATSDSETEAFF.

The table lists this clone with a count of one. The chain links TRBV30 to TRBJ1-5, with D maybe TRBD1 (5 bases). V lost 0 bases, J lost 6 bases, and 12 bases lay in between. Germline loops: CDR1 GTSNPN, CDR2 SVGIG (reference sequence). This CDR3 has 14 residues. CDR3 loop: CAWSVGGVGQPQHF. The CDR3 DNA is TGTGCCTGGAGTGTAGGAGGGGTAGGTCAGCCCCAGCATTTT.